These 11 T cell receptor beta chains originate from one sample sequenced in a study of blood T cell repertoires in COVID-19. Assay: immunoSEQ multiplex PCR; the TCRdb copy retains only in-frame clones and omits some. The profile covers some 230,000 clones, with 65% to 90% appearing a single time and approximately 7.4% taken by the ten largest. Material for sequencing was peripheral blood. All receptors derive from a woman in her 50s with acute or convalescent COVID-19.

This clone was detected only once. V usage is TRBV6-5 and J usage is TRBJ1-5; a possible D gene is TRBD1 (5 bases). Deletions cut 6 bases from V and 4 bases from J, with 16 bases between. The CDR3 has 15 amino acids. Germline CDR1 and CDR2: MNHEY and SVGAGI. This CDR3 reads CASSWTPSGNQPQHF. Written as DNA, the CDR3 is TGTGCCAGCAGCTGGACACCTTCCGGGAATCAGCCCCAGCATTTT.

The chain uses TRBV28 and TRBJ1-5; maybe TRBD1 (5 bases). The V gene's germline CDR1 is MDHEN and CDR2 SYDVKM. The V end was cut by 6 bases, the J end by 1 base, with 19 bases between. This CDR3 is 17 amino acids long. The CDR3 loop reads CASRKGQGLTSNQPQHF. The CDR3 nucleotides read TGTGCCAGCAGGAAGGGGCAGGGTTTGACAAGCAATCAGCCCCAGCATTTT.

V and J are TRBV5-1 and TRBJ2-6, with 9 bases fitting TRBD1. The CDR3 has 17 residues. The J segment lost 2 bases and the V segment lost 3 bases, leaving 6 bases of the junction unmatched. Germline values: CDR1 SGHRS, CDR2 YFSETQ. For the CDR3, the DNA is TGCGCCAGCAGCTGGGGACAGGGTTCTACTGGGGCCAACGTCCTGACTTTC. Translated, it gives CASSWGQGSTGANVLTF.

The V gene is TRBV6-2 or TRBV6-3, the J gene TRBJ2-3; 7 nucleotides align to TRBD1. Germline V gene data show CDR1 as MNHEY and CDR2 as SVGEGT. J was trimmed by 2 bases and V by 4 bases; bases with no gene match: 9. CDR3 length: 16 amino acids. CDR3: CASSSPSGQYTDTQYF. The CDR3 coding sequence is TGTGCCAGCAGTTCGCCCTCGGGACAGTACACAGATACGCAGTATTTT.

V and J are TRBV27 and TRBJ2-7; TRBD1 agrees at 7 bases. V dropped 5 bases and J dropped 1; count of bases not matched to a gene: 14. CDR1 is MNHEY and CDR2 is SMNVEV in the germline V gene (reference sequence). The CDR3 sequence is 17 residues long. The CDR3 loop reads CASSATPSTGRSYEQYF. The DNA for the CDR3 is TGTGCCAGCAGTGCTACCCCCTCGACAGGGCGATCCTACGAGCAGTACTTC.

V usage is TRBV20-1 and J usage is TRBJ2-3; TRBD2 agrees at 11 bases. J gave up 2 bases and V 3 bases, and 7 bases lay outside the gene matches. Germline assignment: CDR1 DFQATT and CDR2 SNEGSKA (reference sequence). This CDR3 has 16 residues. The CDR3 DNA is TGCAGTGCTAGTCGCCCTAGCGGGGGGATCACAGATACGCAGTATTTT. This encodes CSASRPSGGITDTQYF.

This clone has more than one count but fewer than ten. Here the CDR3 reads CASSPGSGLNYGYTF. The DNA for the CDR3 is TGTGCCAGCAGCCCAGGATCAGGCCTGAACTATGGCTACACCTTC. This rearrangement joins TRBV5-4 to TRBJ1-2; the D is unclear. This CDR3 has 15 amino acids. In germline, CDR1 is SGHNT, CDR2 YYREEE (reference sequence). The ends were cut back, 4 bases at V and 2 bases at J, with 15 bases in the middle.

The chain recombines TRBV21-1 with TRBJ2-7; the table's D call, TRBD1, has no DNA check behind it. TRBV21-1 has pseudogene status. The CDR3 has 15 residues. The CDR3 loop reads CASSKGVDRSYEQYF. CDR3 sequence (DNA): TGTGCCAGCAGCAAAGGAGTGGACAGATCCTACGAGCAGTACTTC.

The chain couples TRBV11-2 to TRBJ2-7; 7 bases align to TRBD1. Germline assignment: CDR1 SGHAT and CDR2 FQNNGV. Germline trimming cut 4 bases from V and 5 bases from J; bases unmatched to any gene: 8. The CDR3 contains 14 residues. The CDR3 DNA follows: TGTGCCAGCAGCTCACCCTCGAGGGGGCACGAGCAGTACTTC. Translating gives CASSSPSRGHEQYF.

The chain recombines TRBV28 with TRBJ1-5; 7 positions match TRBD1. From germline, CDR1 is MDHEN and CDR2 SYDVKM. This CDR3 contains 14 residues. The ends lost 7 bases at V and 4 bases at J; junction bases unmatched: 7. CDR3 loop: CASIQGDENQPQHF. As DNA, the CDR3 is TGTGCCAGCATCCAGGGGGATGAAAATCAGCCCCAGCATTTT. The whole variable domain, remainder taken from reference TRBV28 and TRBJ1-5, is DVKVTQSSRYLVKRTGEKVFLECVQDMDHENMFWYRQDPGLGLRLIYFSYDVKMKEKGDIPEGYSVSREKKERFSLILESASTNQTSMYLCASIQGDENQPQHFGDGTRLSIL.

This chain uses TRBV7-2 with TRBJ1-2; D might be TRBD1 (5 bases). The CDR3 runs to 15 residues. V lost 4 bases and J 3 bases, leaving 15 bases between the germline ends. CDR1 is SGHTA, CDR2 FQGNSA, per germline. CDR3 region: CASSSRGGGYYGYTF. The CDR3 DNA follows: TGTGCCAGCAGCTCAAGGGGCGGGGGGTACTATGGCTACACCTTC.